These 20 T cell receptor beta chains share one sample of origin, sequenced in a study of blood T cell repertoires in COVID-19. The repertoire was sequenced with immunoSEQ multiplex PCR; TCRdb's copy has only in-frame clones and lacks some. Of more than 250,000 clones in the sample, 70% to 90% were seen once. Sequencing was performed on peripheral blood. These receptor sequences come from a human donor in a cohort sampled during active COVID-19.

This rearrangement joins TRBV11-1 to TRBJ1-6; 11 bases map to TRBD1. The CDR3 sequence is 16 residues long. V lost 4 bases, J lost 8 bases, and 7 bases stayed unmatched. Germline lookup yields CDR1 SGHAT and CDR2 FQDESV (reference sequence). CDR3 sequence reads: CASSSGTGGRHSPLHF. CDR3 bases: TGTGCCAGCAGCTCCGGGACAGGGGGAAGGCATTCACCCCTCCACTTT.

This clone appeared once. The chain uses TRBV7-2 and TRBJ2-7; a possible D gene is TRBD1 (5 bases). CDR1 and CDR2 from the germline V gene are SGHTA and FQGNSA. V lost 7 bases to trimming and J lost 6 bases, with 22 bases between them. This CDR3 comprises 15 residues. The CDR3 DNA follows: TGTGCCAGCACTCCCCCGAGCAGGGCCCCGGGCGAGCAGTACTTC. Protein sequence: CASTPPSRAPGEQYF.

The V call is TRBV10-3, the J call TRBJ1-5; 9 bases fit TRBD1. The V and J ends lost 4 bases and 7 bases, in that order; junction bases with no gene match: 11. The CDR3 runs 16 residues. Germline assignment: CDR1 ENHRY and CDR2 SYGVKD. The CDR3: CAISVSMGQGGQPQHF. The CDR3 DNA reads as TGTGCCATCAGTGTATCAATGGGACAGGGAGGCCAGCCCCAGCATTTT.

This clone has just one count. The chain is built from TRBV6-5 and TRBJ2-7, with 7 bases identical to TRBD1. V was pared by 6 bases and J by 6 bases, with 5 bases of the junction left unmatched. This CDR3 has 12 residues. Germline V gives CDR1 MNHEY, CDR2 SVGAGI. DNA for the CDR3: TGTGCCAGCAGGGACAGGTACGGCGAGCAGTACTTC. Translating gives CASRDRYGEQYF.

V and J are TRBV15 and TRBJ1-2; D remains ambiguous. The ends were cut back, 0 bases at V and 7 bases at J, with 21 bases in the middle. CDR3 length: 17 amino acids. CDR1 LNHNV and CDR2 YYDKDF come from the germline V gene (reference sequence). The DNA of the CDR3 is TGTGCCACCAGCAGAGATTCGGTCGAACCCCTCTTACGTGGCTACACCTTC. It is translated as CATSRDSVEPLLRGYTF.

The chain carries TRBV3-1 (or the pseudogene TRBV3-2) and TRBJ2-1; 7 positions agree with TRBD2. The CDR3 totals 20 residues. V shed 1 base and J 3 bases; nucleotides not matched to a gene: 18. Germline loops: CDR1 LGHDT, CDR2 YNNKEL (reference sequence). In DNA, the CDR3 is TGTGCCAGCAGCCAAGGGGCCAGGGAGGGGCTGAATGGGGTCTACAATGAGCAGTTCTTC. Protein: CASSQGAREGLNGVYNEQFF.

V is TRBV11-2 and J is TRBJ1-1; no definite D call. Trimming took 1 base from V and 1 from J, leaving 16 bases between them. This CDR3 contains 17 residues. The germline CDR1 and CDR2 sequences are SGHAT and FQNNGV. CDR3 amino acids: CASSLGHTDTRNTEAFF. In nucleotides, the CDR3 is TGTGCCAGCAGCTTAGGACACACGGATACACGGAACACTGAAGCTTTCTTT.

The chain joins TRBV5-1 to TRBJ2-7; tentative D call: TRBD1 (7 bases). This CDR3 has 16 amino acids. CDR1 and CDR2 from the germline V gene are SGHRS and YFSETQ. Trimming cost V 4 bases and J 1 base, with 18 bases left between them. The chain's CDR3 is CASSPRGVGASYEQYF. The DNA for the CDR3 is TGCGCCAGCAGCCCCAGGGGGGTCGGGGCTTCCTACGAGCAGTACTTC.

V is TRBV28 and J is TRBJ1-5, with D uncertain. CDR3 size: 12 residues. Trimming left V 5 bases short and J 8 bases short, with 10 bases between. Germline V gene lookup returns CDR1 MDHEN and CDR2 SYDVKM. For the CDR3, the DNA is TGTGCCAGCAGTGATCTAGGAAAGCCCCAGCATTTT. Protein sequence: CASSDLGKPQHF.

Only a few counts were recorded for this clone. The chain combines TRBV29-1 with TRBJ2-7, with unresolved D. CDR3 size: 10 residues. Per the germline V gene, CDR1 is SQVTM and CDR2 is ANQGSEA. Trimming removed 6 bases from V and 7 bases from J, with 10 bases in between. The CDR3 loop reads CSVKLHEQYF. In DNA form, the CDR3 reads TGCAGCGTCAAACTACATGAGCAGTACTTC.

V usage is TRBV13 and J usage is TRBJ2-2; D is perhaps TRBD2 (5 bases). Germline-derived CDR1 and CDR2 are PRHDT and FYEKMQ (reference sequence). Trimming left V 2 bases short and J 10 bases short, with 20 bases between. The CDR3 contains 16 residues. In nucleotides, the CDR3 is TGTGCCAGCAGCTTAATCGGGGAATTAAGGTCGGAGGAGCTGTTTTTT. It yields the protein CASSLIGELRSEELFF.

The V and J genes are TRBV5-6 and TRBJ1-2; 10 bases align to TRBD1. Trimming cost V 4 bases and J 11 bases; bases outside gene matches: 5. CDR1 is SGHDT, CDR2 YYEEEE, per germline. CDR3 length: 12 residues. CDR3 in DNA: TGTGCCAGCAGCCATGACAGGGGGCAGTACACCTTC. This codes for CASSHDRGQYTF.

This chain connects TRBV28 to TRBJ2-5; 7 nucleotides align to TRBD2. V was pared by 11 bases and J by 5 bases, with 8 bases of the junction left unmatched. CDR1 and CDR2 from the germline V gene are MDHEN and SYDVKM. The CDR3 totals 12 residues. The CDR3 protein is CALGEGGETQYF. DNA for the CDR3: TGTGCCCTAGGGGAGGGTGGGGAGACCCAGTACTTC.

This chain connects TRBV10-3 to TRBJ1-6; the D gene is possibly TRBD1 (5 bases). The CDR3 is made up of 14 amino acids. The V end was cut by 5 bases, the J end by 5 bases, with 10 bases between. Looked up from germline, CDR1 is ENHRY and CDR2 is SYGVKD. CDR3 nucleotides: TGTGCCATCAGTCTCGGAGGGGATAATTCACCCCTCCACTTT. Translated, it gives CAISLGGDNSPLHF.

This clone was seen more than once but under ten times. DNA for the CDR3: TGTGCCACCAGCAGCAGGATCGCAGGGGGACATGAAAAACTGTTTTTT. It codes for CATSSRIAGGHEKLFF. The rearrangement uses TRBV15 and TRBJ1-4, with 7 bases fitting TRBD1. From germline, CDR1 is LNHNV and CDR2 YYDKDF (reference sequence). Trimming removed 3 bases from V and 6 bases from J; junction bases left unmatched: 10. This CDR3 has 16 residues.

The chain has TRBV11-3 and TRBJ2-7; 10 bases fit TRBD1. The CDR3 runs 15 residues. Losses at the gene ends were 1 base for V and 6 bases for J; bases not matched to a gene: 6. The germline V gene has CDR1 SGHNT and CDR2 YENEEA. The CDR3: CASSLGLGTGVEQYF. The DNA for the CDR3 is TGTGCCAGCAGCTTAGGTCTCGGGACAGGGGTCGAGCAGTACTTC.

The rearrangement uses TRBV6-5 and TRBJ2-7; 11 nucleotides agree with TRBD2. The CDR3 runs 15 residues. J was trimmed by 1 base and V by 5 bases; bases with no gene match: 4. Germline CDR1 MNHEY, CDR2 SVGAGI. The CDR3 DNA follows: TGTGCCAGCAGTCCCCGACTAGCGGGGTCCTACGAGCAGTACTTC. Translating it yields CASSPRLAGSYEQYF.

This clone came up once. The chain is built from TRBV7-2 and TRBJ2-5; 12 nucleotides line up with TRBD1. V lost 5 bases and J lost 5; bases outside the gene matches: 6. CDR1 SGHTA and CDR2 FQGNSA come from the germline V gene. This CDR3 region has 15 residues. CDR3: CASSRDRGLWETQYF. CDR3 in DNA: TGTGCCAGCAGCCGGGACAGGGGGCTTTGGGAGACCCAGTACTTC.

This clone was counted a few times. The chain carries TRBV6-2 or TRBV6-3 and TRBJ1-3; D unclear. The CDR3 has 16 amino acids. CDR1 and CDR2 (germline): MNHEY, SVGEGT. Trimming removed 0 bases at V and 2 bases at J, with 11 bases between. CDR3 coding DNA: TGTGCCAGCAGTTACTCGAGACTGGTCGCTGGAAACACCATATATTTT. As protein: CASSYSRLVAGNTIYF.

The rearrangement links TRBV11-2 to TRBJ2-6, with D tentatively TRBD1 (5 bases). V gave up 4 bases and J gave up 3 bases, with 7 bases separating them. This CDR3 is built from 14 residues. Looked up from germline, CDR1 is SGHAT and CDR2 is FQNNGV. The CDR3 DNA reads as TGTGCCAGCAGCTCCAGGGTTGGGGCCAACGTCCTGACTTTC. This sequence encodes CASSSRVGANVLTF.